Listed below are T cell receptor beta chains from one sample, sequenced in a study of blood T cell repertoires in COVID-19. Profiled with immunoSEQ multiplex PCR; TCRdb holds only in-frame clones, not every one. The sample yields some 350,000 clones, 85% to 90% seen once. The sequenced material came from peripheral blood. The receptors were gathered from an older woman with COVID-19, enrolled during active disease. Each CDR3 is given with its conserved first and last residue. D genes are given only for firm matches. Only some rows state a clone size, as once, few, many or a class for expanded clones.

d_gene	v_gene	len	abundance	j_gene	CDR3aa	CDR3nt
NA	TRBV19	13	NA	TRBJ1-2	CASSMEGAYGYTF	TGTGCCAGTAGTATGGAGGGTGCCTATGGCTACACCTTC
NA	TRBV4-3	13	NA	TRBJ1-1	CASSQAGNTEAFF	TGCGCCAGCAGCCAGGCAGGGAACACTGAAGCTTTCTTT
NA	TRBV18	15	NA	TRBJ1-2	CASSPLPSANYGYTF	TGTGCCAGCTCACCACTCCCATCGGCTAACTATGGCTACACCTTC
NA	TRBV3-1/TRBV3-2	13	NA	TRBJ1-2	CASNPGTSYGYTF	TGTGCCAGCAACCCTGGGACAAGCTATGGCTACACCTTC
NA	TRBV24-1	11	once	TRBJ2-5	CATSDRETQYF	TGTGCCACCAGTGACAGGGAGACCCAGTACTTC
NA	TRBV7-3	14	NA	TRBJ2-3	CASSLGTALATQYF	TGTGCCAGCAGCCTCGGGACTGCCCTAGCTACGCAGTATTTT
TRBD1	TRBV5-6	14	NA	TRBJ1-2	CASSLGQGAGGYTF	TGTGCCAGCAGCTTGGGACAGGGGGCGGGTGGCTACACCTTC
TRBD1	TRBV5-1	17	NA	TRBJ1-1	CASSLDRTGGAVTEAFF	TGCGCCAGCAGCTTGGACCGCACAGGGGGCGCGGTCACTGAAGCTTTCTTT
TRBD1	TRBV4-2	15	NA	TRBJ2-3	CASSPVDRGSDTQYF	TGTGCCAGCAGCCCCGTTGACAGGGGCTCAGATACGCAGTATTTT
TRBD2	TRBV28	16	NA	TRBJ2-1	CASTPGGAAAYNEQFF	TGTGCCAGCACCCCGGGGGGGGCGGCTGCCTACAATGAGCAGTTCTTC
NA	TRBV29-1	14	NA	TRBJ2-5	CSGLRDLHQETQYF	TGCAGCGGGTTACGGGATCTACACCAAGAGACCCAGTACTTC
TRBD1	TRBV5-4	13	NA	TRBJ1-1	CASSPRQGAEAFF	TGTGCCAGCAGCCCCCGACAGGGGGCTGAAGCTTTCTTT
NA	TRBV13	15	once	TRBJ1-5	CASSLNRRANQPQHF	TGTGCCAGCAGCTTAAACCGCAGGGCAAATCAGCCCCAGCATTTT
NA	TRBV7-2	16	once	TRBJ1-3	CASSLVTGFSGNTIYF	TGTGCCAGCAGCTTAGTAACGGGATTCTCTGGAAACACCATATATTTT
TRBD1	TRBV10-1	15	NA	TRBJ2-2	CASSPGGVSAGELFF	TGCGCCAGCAGTCCAGGGGGCGTTAGCGCCGGGGAGCTGTTTTTT
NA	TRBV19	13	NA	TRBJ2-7	CASRDTSSYEQYF	TGTGCCAGCAGGGACACCAGCTCCTACGAGCAGTACTTC
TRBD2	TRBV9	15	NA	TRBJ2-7	CASSASTGGPGEQYF	TGTGCCAGCAGCGCTAGTACGGGGGGGCCGGGCGAGCAGTACTTC
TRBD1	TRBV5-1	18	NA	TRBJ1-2	CASSATPGQGDLGYGYTF	TGCGCCAGCAGCGCCACACCGGGACAGGGAGATTTAGGCTATGGCTACACCTTC
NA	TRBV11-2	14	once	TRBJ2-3	CASSFVTDTDTQYF	TGTGCCAGCAGCTTCGTGACAGACACAGATACGCAGTATTTT
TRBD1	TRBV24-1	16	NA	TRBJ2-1	CATSDRDRSSYNEQFF	TGTGCCACCAGTGACCGGGACAGGAGCTCCTACAATGAGCAGTTCTTC
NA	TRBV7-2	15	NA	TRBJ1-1	CASSPRGHQNTEAFF	TGTGCCAGCAGCCCACGGGGACACCAGAACACTGAAGCTTTCTTT
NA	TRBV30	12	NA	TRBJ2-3	CAWCHGGARPYF	TGTGCCTGGTGCCATGGGGGCGCCCGTCCGTATTTT
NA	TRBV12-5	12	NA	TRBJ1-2	CASGRSGSGYTF	TGTGCTAGTGGCCGCTCGGGGAGTGGCTACACCTTC
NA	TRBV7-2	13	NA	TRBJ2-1	CASSLVPNNEQFF	TGTGCCAGCAGCTTAGTCCCTAACAATGAGCAGTTCTTC
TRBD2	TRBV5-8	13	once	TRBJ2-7	CASSLGGGYEQYF	TGTGCCAGCAGCTTGGGCGGGGGGTACGAGCAGTACTTC
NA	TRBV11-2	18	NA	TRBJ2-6	CASSLVYRRTSGANVLTF	TGTGCCAGCAGCTTAGTCTACCGGAGGACTTCTGGGGCCAACGTCCTGACTTTC
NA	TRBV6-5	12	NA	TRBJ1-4	CASSYLREKLFF	TGTGCCAGCAGTTACTTGCGGGAAAAACTGTTTTTT
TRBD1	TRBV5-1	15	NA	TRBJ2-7	CASSFAGTGVQEQYF	TGCGCCAGCAGCTTCGCCGGGACAGGGGTCCAGGAGCAGTACTTC
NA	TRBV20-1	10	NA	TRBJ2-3	CSASSDTQYF	TGCAGTGCATCGTCAGATACGCAGTATTTT
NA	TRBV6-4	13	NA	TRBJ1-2	CASRESGTNGYTF	TGTGCCAGCAGGGAGTCCGGGACAAATGGCTACACCTTC
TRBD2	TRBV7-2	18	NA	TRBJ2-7	CASSLNPSGGWSSYEQYF	TGTGCCAGCAGCTTAAACCCTAGCGGGGGCTGGAGCTCCTACGAGCAGTACTTC
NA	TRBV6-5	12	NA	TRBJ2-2	CASRAYTGELFF	TGTGCCAGCAGGGCTTACACCGGGGAGCTGTTTTTT
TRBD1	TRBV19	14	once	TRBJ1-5	CASSITGGNQPQHF	TGTGCCAGTAGTATCACAGGGGGCAACCAGCCCCAGCATTTT
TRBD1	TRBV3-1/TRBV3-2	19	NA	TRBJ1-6	CATRGDRVNPNSYNSPLHF	TGTGCCACCAGGGGGGACAGGGTGAATCCTAACTCCTATAATTCACCCCTCCACTTT
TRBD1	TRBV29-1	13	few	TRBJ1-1	CSVGQGRNTEAFF	TGCAGCGTCGGACAGGGACGGAACACTGAAGCTTTCTTT
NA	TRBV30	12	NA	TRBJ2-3	CACLSVLDTQYF	TGTGCCTGCCTCTCCGTTCTGGATACGCAGTATTTT
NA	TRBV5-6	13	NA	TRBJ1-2	CASSFYGGDGYTF	TGTGCCAGCAGCTTCTATGGGGGGGATGGCTACACCTTC
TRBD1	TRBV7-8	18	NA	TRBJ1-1	CASSRVMTGRGGNTEAFF	TGTGCCAGCAGCCGAGTGATGACAGGGCGCGGAGGAAACACTGAAGCTTTCTTT
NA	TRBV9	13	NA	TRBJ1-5	CASSVVADQPQHF	TGTGCCAGCAGCGTAGTGGCGGATCAGCCCCAGCATTTT
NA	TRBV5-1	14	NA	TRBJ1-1	CASSLQAGNTEAFF	TGCGCCAGCAGCTTGCAAGCAGGGAACACTGAAGCTTTCTTT
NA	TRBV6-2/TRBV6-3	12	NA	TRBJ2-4	CASSFRGHIQYF	TGTGCCAGCAGTTTCAGGGGTCACATTCAGTACTTC
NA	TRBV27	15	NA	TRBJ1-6	CASSGLGPYNSPLHF	TGTGCCAGCAGTGGCCTTGGGCCCTATAATTCACCCCTCCACTTT
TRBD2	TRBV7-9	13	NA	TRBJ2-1	CASSAGGGEEQFF	TGTGCCAGCAGCGCCGGGGGAGGGGAGGAGCAGTTCTTC
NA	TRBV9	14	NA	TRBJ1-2	CASSPGGLNYGYTF	TGTGCCAGCAGCCCGGGAGGGTTGAACTATGGCTACACCTTC
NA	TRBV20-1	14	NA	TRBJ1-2	CSASSDRIVRGYTF	TGCAGTGCTAGTTCTGACAGGATCGTGCGAGGCTACACCTTC
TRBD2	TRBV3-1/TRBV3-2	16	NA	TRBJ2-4	CASRHLAGGPQNIQYF	TGTGCCAGCAGGCATCTAGCGGGGGGACCCCAAAACATTCAGTACTTC
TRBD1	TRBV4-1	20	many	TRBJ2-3	CASSQGPLLRPGQGTDTQYF	TGCGCCAGCAGCCAAGGCCCTCTCTTGAGACCGGGACAGGGCACAGATACGCAGTATTTT
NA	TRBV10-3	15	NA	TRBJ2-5	CAISESGQGQETQYF	TGTGCCATCAGTGAGTCAGGCCAGGGACAAGAGACCCAGTACTTC
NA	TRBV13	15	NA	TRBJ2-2	CASSGYVEGPGELFF	TGTGCCAGCAGCGGATACGTAGAGGGTCCCGGGGAGCTGTTTTTT
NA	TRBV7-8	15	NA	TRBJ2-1	CASSLTGVVYNEQFF	TGTGCCAGCAGCTTAACGGGGGTAGTGTACAATGAGCAGTTCTTC
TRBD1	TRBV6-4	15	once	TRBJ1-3	CASSAGDSSGNTIYF	TGTGCCAGCAGCGCCGGGGACAGCTCTGGAAACACCATATATTTT
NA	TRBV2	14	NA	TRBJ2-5	CASNLGQIQETQYF	TGTGCCAGCAACCTGGGACAAATCCAAGAGACCCAGTACTTC
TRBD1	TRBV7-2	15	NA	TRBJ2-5	CASSPRDSHQETQYF	TGTGCCAGCAGCCCTCGGGACAGCCACCAAGAGACCCAGTACTTC
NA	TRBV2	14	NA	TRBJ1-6	CASSREGWNSPLHF	TGTGCCAGCAGTAGGGAGGGCTGGAATTCACCCCTCCACTTT
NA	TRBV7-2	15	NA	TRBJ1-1	CASRYKGLRRTEAFF	TGTGCCAGCAGATATAAGGGACTTAGGAGAACTGAAGCTTTCTTT
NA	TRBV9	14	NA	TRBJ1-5	CASSPPGVDQPQHF	TGTGCCAGCAGCCCCCCGGGGGTGGATCAGCCCCAGCATTTT
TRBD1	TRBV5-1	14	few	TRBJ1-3	CASRQQGTGNTIYF	TGCGCCAGCAGACAACAGGGGACTGGAAACACCATATATTTT
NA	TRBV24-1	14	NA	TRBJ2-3	CATSRPGGTDTQYF	TGTGCCACCAGTAGGCCAGGGGGCACAGATACGCAGTATTTT
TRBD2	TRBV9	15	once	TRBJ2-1	CASSATSGGYNEQFF	TGTGCCAGCAGCGCGACTAGCGGGGGGTACAATGAGCAGTTCTTC
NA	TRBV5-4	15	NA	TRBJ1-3	CASSSYFGSGNTIYF	TGTGCCAGCAGCTCGTACTTTGGCTCTGGAAACACCATATATTTT